A selection of T cell receptor beta chains follows, all from one sample in a study of cytomegalovirus exposure and HLA in healthy donors. Sequencing used immunoSEQ multiplex PCR; TCRdb keeps in-frame clones, though not all of them. Among over 200,000 clones, around 80% were seen once, and the ten largest hold around 2.9%. The sequenced sample was PBMCs. The receptors were sampled from a woman aged 55-69 years in good health and CMV-seropositive. The CDR3 runs from the conserved cysteine through the conserved F or W. A D gene is named only where the DNA matches it firmly. Clone size is shown for a subset of rows, as once, few, many or a class of expanded clone.

V gene	J gene	D gene	clone size	CDR3 protein	CDR3 DNA
TRBV2	TRBJ1-1	.	.	CASRGDMNTEAFF	TGTGCCAGCAGAGGCGACATGAACACTGAAGCTTTCTTT
TRBV28	TRBJ1-5	.	.	CASRTDSNQPQHF	TGTGCCAGCAGGACAGATAGCAATCAGCCCCAGCATTTT
TRBV30	TRBJ1-5	.	.	CAWSVQGGQPQHF	TGTGCCTGGAGTGTCCAGGGAGGTCAGCCCCAGCATTTT
TRBV7-6	TRBJ2-3	.	few	CASSDPRRDATDTQYF	TGTGCCAGCAGCGACCCGAGGAGGGACGCCACAGATACGCAGTATTTT
TRBV6-1	TRBJ2-7	TRBD2	.	CASSEASSSGRAYEQYF	TGTGCCAGCAGTGAGGCCTCCTCTAGCGGGAGGGCCTACGAGCAGTACTTC
TRBV7-6	TRBJ1-2	.	.	CASSEQENYGYTF	TGTGCCAGCAGCGAACAGGAAAACTATGGCTACACCTTC
TRBV25-1	TRBJ2-3	TRBD2	.	CASSEILAGFTDTQYF	TGTGCCAGCAGTGAAATATTAGCGGGATTCACAGATACGCAGTATTTT
TRBV5-6	TRBJ2-3	.	.	CASSLAGDYPKHTQYF	TGTGCCAGCAGCTTGGCCGGCGACTACCCGAAACATACGCAGTATTTT
TRBV5-1	TRBJ2-1	TRBD2	.	CASSPAASGGYNEQFF	TGCGCCAGCAGCCCAGCGGCTAGCGGGGGGTACAATGAGCAGTTCTTC
TRBV5-1	TRBJ2-3	TRBD2	.	CASSSRGGRGDTQYF	TGCGCCAGCAGCTCCCGGGGGGGGCGCGGAGATACGCAGTATTTT
TRBV7-8	TRBJ2-7	.	.	CASSPDAVGGGYEQYF	TGTGCCAGCAGCCCAGACGCCGTGGGTGGCGGCTACGAGCAGTACTTC
TRBV6-5	TRBJ2-6	.	.	CASRPGVSGANVLTF	TGTGCCAGCCGCCCAGGGGTCTCTGGGGCCAACGTCCTGACTTTC
TRBV5-1	TRBJ2-7	.	.	CASSSGPEEQYF	TGCGCCAGCAGCTCGGGTCCCGAAGAGCAGTACTTC
TRBV9	TRBJ2-5	TRBD2	.	CASSVSGTREETQYF	TGTGCCAGCAGCGTCTCCGGGACTAGGGAAGAGACCCAGTACTTC
TRBV27	TRBJ2-7	.	.	CASGSSSRPGYEQYF	TGTGCCAGCGGGTCGAGCTCGAGGCCGGGGTACGAGCAGTACTTC
TRBV28	TRBJ2-3	TRBD2	few	CASSPTALLAGGRVKDTQYF	TGTGCCAGCAGCCCTACTGCCCTACTAGCGGGGGGGCGGGTTAAAGATACGCAGTATTTT
TRBV5-1	TRBJ2-3	TRBD2	once	CASSPGRAGGPYTQYF	TGCGCCAGCAGCCCGGGGCGAGCGGGAGGGCCGTATACGCAGTATTTT
TRBV29-1	TRBJ1-5	.	.	CSVNTRTRQPQHF	TGCAGCGTTAATACCCGGACTCGTCAGCCCCAGCATTTT
TRBV30	TRBJ2-4	TRBD1	.	CAWSYRGFENIQYF	TGTGCCTGGAGTTACAGGGGGTTCGAAAACATTCAGTACTTC
TRBV6-4	TRBJ2-2	.	.	CASSNRVTGELFF	TGTGCCAGCAGCAACAGGGTTACCGGGGAGCTGTTTTTT
TRBV4-2	TRBJ1-2	TRBD1	.	CASSPTRGSYGYTF	TGTGCCAGCAGCCCTACCAGGGGGAGCTATGGCTACACCTTC
TRBV6-5	TRBJ2-1	TRBD2	.	CASSRLAGPYNEQFF	TGTGCCAGCAGTAGGCTAGCGGGGCCCTACAATGAGCAGTTCTTC
TRBV7-3	TRBJ2-6	TRBD1	few	CASSPMDRGRFSGANVLTF	TGTGCCAGCAGCCCCATGGACAGGGGGCGCTTTTCTGGGGCCAACGTCCTGACTTTC
TRBV7-6	TRBJ2-2	.	.	CASSLGERSYTGELFF	TGTGCCAGCAGCTTAGGGGAGCGGAGTTACACCGGGGAGCTGTTTTTT
TRBV29-1	TRBJ1-3	.	few	CSVVAGNTIYF	TGCAGCGTTGTTGCGGGAAACACCATATATTTT
TRBV21-1	TRBJ1-1	.	few	CASTFRGRERSDTEAFF	TGTGCCAGCACCTTTCGGGGGAGGGAAAGGTCGGACACTGAAGCTTTCTTT